Listed below are T cell receptor beta chains from one sample, sequenced in a study of cytomegalovirus exposure and HLA in healthy donors. TCRdb's copy holds only in-frame clones and misses some; the assay was immunoSEQ multiplex PCR. This sample has more than 95,000 clones; less than 80% occur once, and the top ten carry 1.9%. Material: PBMCs. The receptors derive from a man aged 50 or older in good health and CMV-seronegative. Both conserved end residues are part of each CDR3. Each record gives: clone size, V gene, J gene, D gene, CDR3 protein, CDR3 DNA. A D gene is named only where the DNA matches it firmly. Only some rows state a clone size, as once, few, many or a class for expanded clones.

NA	TRBV5-4	TRBJ2-3	NA	CASSQPFNREDTQYF	TGTGCCAGCAGCCAACCGTTCAACAGGGAAGATACGCAGTATTTT
few	TRBV5-1	TRBJ2-5	TRBD1	CASSLTPGTVSQTQYF	TGCGCCAGCAGCTTAACCCCCGGGACAGTTTCTCAGACCCAGTACTTC
NA	TRBV4-3	TRBJ1-2	NA	CASSQSGVYGYTF	TGCGCCAGCAGCCAAAGCGGGGTGTATGGCTACACCTTC
NA	TRBV10-3	TRBJ2-3	NA	CAISDGQLSTDTQYF	TGTGCCATCAGTGATGGGCAGCTCAGCACAGATACGCAGTATTTT
NA	TRBV1	TRBJ2-3	NA	CTSSQGLTGGLSSTDTQYF	TGCACCAGCAGCCAAGGGCTTACGGGGGGTCTCTCTAGCACAGATACGCAGTATTTT
NA	TRBV9	TRBJ1-1	NA	CASSAQAGVNTEAFF	TGTGCCAGCAGCGCCCAGGCCGGGGTGAACACTGAAGCTTTCTTT
NA	TRBV9	TRBJ2-2	TRBD2	CASSVGTSGTGELFF	TGTGCCAGCAGCGTTGGGACTAGCGGCACCGGGGAGCTGTTTTTT
NA	TRBV11-2	TRBJ1-3	NA	CASSLQGTDSGNTIYF	TGTGCCAGCAGCTTACAGGGAACCGACTCTGGAAACACCATATATTTT
NA	TRBV6-6	TRBJ1-5	TRBD1	CASRGDRGQPQHF	TGTGCCAGCAGAGGGGACAGGGGCCAGCCCCAGCATTTT
NA	TRBV10-3	TRBJ2-5	NA	CAISESEGHRGKTQYF	TGTGCCATCAGTGAGTCGGAGGGTCACCGGGGGAAAACCCAGTACTTC
few	TRBV7-2	TRBJ2-3	NA	CASSLYSTGGDTQYF	TGTGCCAGCAGCTTATACTCGACGGGCGGGGATACGCAGTATTTT
NA	TRBV29-1	TRBJ2-5	NA	CSGYRDRETQYF	TGCAGCGGCTACAGGGATCGGGAGACCCAGTACTTC
NA	TRBV25-1	TRBJ1-4	NA	CASSESLTVNEKLFF	TGTGCCAGCAGTGAATCCCTAACGGTTAATGAAAAACTGTTTTTT
NA	TRBV6-6	TRBJ1-6	NA	CASSSTGTPFTLHF	TGTGCCAGCAGTTCAACCGGGACACCCTTCACCCTCCACTTT
NA	TRBV10-3	TRBJ1-2	TRBD1	CAISATGAAEGRGYTF	TGTGCCATCAGCGCCACAGGGGCGGCAGAGGGAAGGGGCTACACCTTC
NA	TRBV6-4	TRBJ1-1	TRBD1	CASSETGDGSEAFF	TGTGCCAGCAGTGAAACAGGGGACGGGTCTGAAGCTTTCTTT
NA	TRBV30	TRBJ1-3	TRBD1	CAWRDRELSGNTIYF	TGTGCCTGGAGGGACAGGGAACTCTCTGGAAACACCATATATTTT
NA	TRBV27	TRBJ1-5	NA	CASSVSRGGNQPQHF	TGTGCCAGCAGTGTATCTCGGGGAGGCAATCAGCCCCAGCATTTT
NA	TRBV15	TRBJ2-3	NA	CATSRTQATQYF	TGTGCCACCAGCAGAACACAGGCGACGCAGTATTTT
NA	TRBV6-5	TRBJ1-6	NA	CASSRSSYNSPLHF	TGTGCCAGCAGCCGGAGCTCCTATAATTCACCCCTCCACTTT
NA	TRBV15	TRBJ1-3	NA	CATSRDTPGSGNTIYF	TGTGCCACCAGCAGAGATACCCCCGGGTCTGGAAACACCATATATTTT
NA	TRBV5-1	TRBJ1-4	NA	CASSWSTGSNEKLFF	TGCGCCAGCAGCTGGTCAACAGGCTCGAATGAAAAACTGTTTTTT
few	TRBV5-6	TRBJ2-7	NA	CASSSLTVSYEQYF	TGTGCCAGCAGCTCGCTGACAGTCTCCTACGAGCAGTACTTC
NA	TRBV11-2	TRBJ1-6	NA	CASSLDSHSPLHF	TGTGCCAGCAGCTTGGACTCCCATTCACCCCTCCACTTT
NA	TRBV29-1	TRBJ1-4	TRBD1	CSVRQGLEELFF	TGCAGCGTCAGACAGGGCCTCGAGGAACTGTTTTTT
NA	TRBV4-1	TRBJ2-7	TRBD1	CASSPPGTGREQYF	TGCGCCAGCAGCCCCCCCGGGACAGGGCGCGAGCAGTACTTC
NA	TRBV19	TRBJ2-1	TRBD1	CASSTRPWDSGASEQFF	TGTGCCAGTAGTACCCGGCCCTGGGACAGTGGGGCGAGTGAGCAGTTCTTC
few	TRBV6-1	TRBJ2-5	NA	CASSLMEAQETQYF	TGTGCCAGCAGCCTAATGGAGGCACAAGAGACCCAGTACTTC
few	TRBV7-9	TRBJ2-5	TRBD1	CASSSPRQGQGWETQYF	TGTGCCAGCAGCTCCCCAAGACAGGGTCAGGGATGGGAGACCCAGTACTTC
NA	TRBV5-6	TRBJ2-3	TRBD1	CASSTGGGSTDTQYF	TGTGCCAGTTCGACAGGGGGCGGTAGCACAGATACGCAGTATTTT
NA	TRBV30	TRBJ1-2	TRBD1	CAWSVTGDGYTF	TGTGCCTGGAGTGTAACAGGGGACGGCTACACCTTC
NA	TRBV19	TRBJ2-5	TRBD2	CASSPLSGGQETQYF	TGTGCCAGTAGTCCACTCAGCGGGGGCCAAGAGACCCAGTACTTC
NA	TRBV27	TRBJ2-3	TRBD1	CASRDRDRTDTQYF	TGTGCCAGCAGGGACAGGGACAGGACAGATACGCAGTATTTT
NA	TRBV7-3	TRBJ1-4	TRBD1	CASSPRDRPGGRKTVF	TGTGCCAGCAGCCCTAGGGACAGGCCAGGAGGGCGAAAAACTGTTTTT
NA	TRBV29-1	TRBJ1-2	TRBD1	CSVGAGTGDYGYTF	TGCAGCGTTGGCGCCGGGACAGGGGACTATGGCTACACCTTC
NA	TRBV11-3	TRBJ1-1	NA	CASSPSGMNTEAFF	TGTGCCAGCAGCCCATCAGGGATGAACACTGAAGCTTTCTTT
NA	TRBV5-6	TRBJ1-2	NA	CASSPGTVYGYTF	TGTGCCAGCAGCCCCGGGACTGTCTATGGCTACACCTTC
NA	TRBV28	TRBJ1-2	NA	CASSKGQGHYGYTF	TGTGCCAGCAGTAAAGGACAAGGGCACTATGGCTACACCTTC